The clone carrying this TCR beta chain came up once. CD45RO negativity and positive selection for CCR7 defined naive CD8 cells, a population that excluded terminally differentiated effector memory CD45RA+ cells. Trimming left V 0 bases short and J 4 bases short, with 25 bases between. CDR1 and CDR2 from the germline V gene are SGDLS and YYNGEE. This CDR3 comprises 19 residues. Sequencing was at deep level. In the sorted-subset replicate PCRs, 200 ng DNA, 25,000 to 35,000 T cell genomes, was used. Generated by immunoSEQ multiplex PCR, the TCRdb table keeps only in-frame clones and is missing some. The table shows over 750,000 clones, with about 96% occurring only once. The sample is drawn from a study of shared clonotypes between healthy human individuals. The overall study: Per-donor plates numbered three CD4 naive, three CD4 memory, two CD8 naive and one CD8 memory.

The specimen sequenced was naive CD8+ T cells sorted from blood. This chain joins TRBV9 and TRBJ1-2; maybe TRBD1 (5 bases). The sequence came from a man between 25 and 39 years old in good health. CDR3 region: CASSVDNRSYDSIFYGYTF. CDR3 bases: TGTGCCAGCAGCGTAGACAACAGGTCGTACGACAGTATCTTCTATGGCTACACCTTC.